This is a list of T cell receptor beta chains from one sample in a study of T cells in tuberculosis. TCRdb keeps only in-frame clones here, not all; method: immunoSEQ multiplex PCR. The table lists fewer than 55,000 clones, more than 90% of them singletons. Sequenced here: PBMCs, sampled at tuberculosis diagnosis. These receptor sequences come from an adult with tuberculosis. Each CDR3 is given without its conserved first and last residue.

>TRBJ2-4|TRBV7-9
ASSPLMAGQNIQY
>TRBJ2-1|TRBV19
ASSILATANNEQF
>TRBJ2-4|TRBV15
ATSRYGTGLNIQY
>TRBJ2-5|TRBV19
ASSAPGQGRETQY
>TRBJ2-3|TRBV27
ASSFGPSGGRRTQY
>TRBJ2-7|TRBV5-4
ASRGLGDEQY
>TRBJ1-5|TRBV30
AWSVTGGGQPQH
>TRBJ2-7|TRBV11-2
ASSGTSYEQY
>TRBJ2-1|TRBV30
AWSPGLAGGRNEQF
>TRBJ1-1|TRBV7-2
ASRQQGAMNTEAF
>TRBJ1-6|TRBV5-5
ASSYFLYNSPLH
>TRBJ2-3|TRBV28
ASSFATNTQY
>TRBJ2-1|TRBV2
ASGPRRGSDNEQF
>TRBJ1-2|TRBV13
ASSLVGQGTNYGYT
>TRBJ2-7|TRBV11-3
ASSLEVPGGPREQY
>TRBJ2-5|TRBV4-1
ASSKMTQGQETQY
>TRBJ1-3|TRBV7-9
ASSNEGVAGNTIY